The 27 T cell receptor beta chains in this list originate from one sample, sequenced in a study of blood T cell repertoires in COVID-19. The protocol was immunoSEQ multiplex PCR, while the TCRdb copy is restricted to in-frame clones and leaves out a portion. The sample consists of hundreds of thousands of clones, 70% to 90% of them appearing once. Specimen: PBMCs or T cells enriched from blood (not recorded which). The source is a woman in her fifties or sixties who had recovered from COVID-19.

In this sample, this clone turned up once. This chain joins TRBV7-8 and TRBJ1-1, with 8 bases fitting TRBD1. V trimming: 5 bases; J trimming: 3 bases; junction bases outside the gene matches: 5. Germline V CDR1 and CDR2: SGHVS, FQNEAQ. The CDR3 runs to 14 residues. The CDR3 DNA is TGTGCCAGCAGCAACACAGGGGGAGACACTGAAGCTTTCTTT. It codes for CASSNTGGDTEAFF. Variable domain in full (rest from reference TRBV7-8 and TRBJ1-1): GAGVSQSPRYKVAKRGQDVALRCDPISGHVSLFWYQQALGQGPEFLTYFQNEAQLDKSGLPSDRFFAERPEGSVSTLKIQRTQQEDSAVYLCASSNTGGDTEAFFGQGTRLTVV.

The chain is built from TRBV7-2 and TRBJ2-7; 13 bases match TRBD2. Germline assignment: CDR1 SGHTA and CDR2 FQGNSA. This CDR3 spans 15 amino acids. Losses at the gene ends were 2 bases for V and 2 bases for J; bases not matched to a gene: 0. The CDR3 sequence: CASSLTSGGAYEQYV. The CDR3 DNA is TGTGCCAGCAGCTTAACTAGCGGGGGGGCCTACGAGCAGTACGTC.

The V call is TRBV3-1 (or the pseudogene TRBV3-2), the J call TRBJ1-5; 8 nucleotides agree with TRBD1. From germline, CDR1 is LGHDT and CDR2 YNNKEL (reference sequence). J gave up 6 bases and V 4 bases, and 2 bases lay outside the gene matches. This CDR3 is built from 13 residues. CDR3 in amino acids: CASSLDRVQPQHF. The CDR3 coding sequence is TGTGCCAGCAGCCTGGACAGGGTTCAGCCCCAGCATTTT.

The V gene is TRBV5-1, the J gene TRBJ2-1; TRBD1 matches at 8 bases. V lost 4 bases, J lost 8 bases, and 11 bases stayed unmatched. The CDR3 runs to 15 residues. CDR1 SGHRS and CDR2 YFSETQ come from the germline V gene. This CDR3 reads CASSLGQGLGYEQFF. In DNA form, the CDR3 reads TGCGCCAGCAGCCTCGGACAGGGATTAGGGTATGAGCAGTTCTTC.

The V gene is TRBV6-5, the J gene TRBJ2-7; 11 nucleotides align to TRBD1. Germline V gene sequence: CDR1 MNHEY, CDR2 SVGAGI. J gave up 1 base and V 7 bases, and 3 bases lay outside the gene matches. The CDR3 is made up of 14 amino acids. The CDR3 loop is CASMDRGQSYEQYV. DNA of the CDR3: TGTGCCAGCATGGACAGGGGGCAATCCTACGAGCAGTACGTC.

The rearrangement links TRBV28 to TRBJ1-5; the D gene is possibly TRBD1 (5 bases). Trimming removed 6 bases from V and 5 bases from J, with 8 bases in between. Germline CDR1 and CDR2: MDHEN and SYDVKM. The CDR3 sequence is 12 residues long. CDR3 sequence (DNA): TGTGCCAGCAGCACAGGTTATCAGCCCCAGCATTTT. Its translation is CASSTGYQPQHF. The complete variable domain, with remaining parts taken from reference TRBV28 and TRBJ1-5, reads DVKVTQSSRYLVKRTGEKVFLECVQDMDHENMFWYRQDPGLGLRLIYFSYDVKMKEKGDIPEGYSVSREKKERFSLILESASTNQTSMYLCASSTGYQPQHFGDGTRLSIL.

The chain uses TRBV7-2 and TRBJ2-1, with 7 bases that match TRBD2. The CDR3 has 14 amino acids. Germline CDR1 is SGHTA and CDR2 is FQGNSA. Trimming took 2 bases from V and 5 from J; bases not matched to a gene: 3. CDR3 residues: CASSLSGANNEQFF. CDR3 DNA sequence: TGTGCCAGCAGCTTAAGCGGGGCGAACAATGAGCAGTTCTTC.

In this sample, this clone turned up once. The chain recombines TRBV7-6 with TRBJ1-1; D is perhaps TRBD1 (5 bases). The length of the CDR3 is 13 residues. The germline gives CDR1 SGHVS, CDR2 FNYEAQ. Trimming took 4 bases from V and 5 from J, leaving 11 bases between them. The CDR3 here is CASSSLGVTEAFF. The CDR3, as DNA: TGTGCCAGCAGCTCCTTAGGGGTTACTGAAGCTTTCTTT. Full variable domain (remainder filled in from reference TRBV7-6 and TRBJ1-1): GAGVSQSPRYKVTKRGQDVALRCDPISGHVSLYWYRQALGQGPEFLTYFNYEAQQDKSGLPNDRFSAERPEGSISTLTIQRTEQRDSAMYRCASSSLGVTEAFFGQGTRLTVV.

This chain links TRBV6-5 with TRBJ2-7; 9 nucleotides agree with TRBD1. The CDR3 has 14 residues. Germline CDR1 and CDR2: MNHEY and SVGAGI. CDR3 DNA: TGTGCCAGCAGTTCCCCCGCCCTTGGGGACAGGGTATGGGTC. Its translation is CASSSPALGDRVWV.

The chain joins TRBV9 to TRBJ2-1; the D is unclear. There are 14 residues in the CDR3. V was pared by 0 bases and J by 6 bases, with 10 bases between. Germline V gives CDR1 SGDLS, CDR2 YYNGEE. CDR3 residues: CASSVVALSNEQFF. The CDR3 DNA sequence: TGTGCCAGCAGCGTAGTGGCTTTATCCAATGAGCAGTTCTTC.

The gene calls are TRBV5-4 and TRBJ1-2, with D possibly being TRBD1 (6 bases). The germline V and J ends were trimmed by 0 bases and 0 bases, with 6 bases remaining between them. This CDR3 region has 14 residues. The germline V gene has CDR1 SGHNT and CDR2 YYREEE (reference sequence). CDR3 nucleotide sequence: TGTGCCAGCAGCTTGGGACAGGCTAACTATGGCTACACCTTC. Protein: CASSLGQANYGYTF.

The sample holds one count of this clone. The chain combines TRBV3-1 (or the pseudogene TRBV3-2) with TRBJ2-2; D unclear. Germline CDR1 and CDR2: LGHDT and YNNKEL (reference sequence). The CDR3 has 14 amino acids. Trimming stripped 5 bases from V and 0 bases from J, with 7 bases between. CDR3 amino acids: CASSLSTNTGELFF. The CDR3 nucleotides are TGTGCCAGCAGCTTGTCCACGAACACCGGGGAGCTGTTTTTT.

The genes are TRBV4-1 and TRBJ2-6; possible D gene TRBD2, 7 bases. V was trimmed by 0 bases and J by 0 bases, leaving 12 bases between them. The CDR3 contains 18 residues. Germline V gives CDR1 MGHRA, CDR2 YSYEKL. The CDR3 region is CASSQDWGGYSGANVLTF. CDR3 bases: TGCGCCAGCAGCCAAGACTGGGGGGGCTACTCTGGGGCCAACGTCCTGACTTTC.

For this clone: The junction shows a germline mismatch at one end, possibly a read error. The same CDR3 is also encoded by other DNA sequences in this sample. The V call is TRBV24-1, the J call TRBJ2-1; 14 bases line up with TRBD2. The CDR3 sequence is 14 residues long. The germline V gene has CDR1 KGHDR and CDR2 SFDVKD. The DNA for the CDR3 is TGTGCCACAAGTGGACTAGCGGGGGGTTGGGAGCAGTTCTTC. Its translation is CATSGLAGGWEQFF.

Details on this clone: In the same sample, other DNA sequences code for this CDR3. V gene TRBV12-3 or TRBV12-4 combines with J gene TRBJ1-2; D unresolved. The CDR3 contains 13 residues. Trimming left V 6 bases short and J 0 bases short, with 8 bases between. CDR3 nucleotides: TGTGCCAGCAGCTCCGGGACTAACTATGGCTACACCTTC. The encoded protein is CASSSGTNYGYTF.

The CDR3 protein is CASSPISGDTDTQYF. The CDR3 DNA sequence: TGCGCCAGCAGTCCTATTAGCGGGGATACAGATACGCAGTATTTT. The chain couples TRBV10-1 to TRBJ2-3; TRBD2 matches 8 bases. Germline CDR1 WNHNN, CDR2 SYGVQD (reference sequence). V was pared by 5 bases and J by 3 bases, with 7 bases of the junction left unmatched. There are 15 residues in the CDR3.

The chain couples TRBV2 to TRBJ2-2; D may be TRBD1 (6 bases). V was cut by 2 bases and J by 3 bases, with 10 bases left in between. The CDR3 has 15 residues. CDR1 SNHLY and CDR2 FYNNEI come from the germline V gene. This chain's CDR3 is CASSESRGYTGELFF. CDR3 sequence (DNA): TGTGCCAGCAGTGAAAGCAGGGGATACACCGGGGAGCTGTTTTTT.

The rearrangement links TRBV27 to TRBJ2-3, with TRBD2 identical over 8 bases. The junction had 5 bases not matched to a gene; V was cut back by 1 base and J by 2 bases. The CDR3 has 16 amino acids. Looked up from germline, CDR1 is MNHEY and CDR2 is SMNVEV (reference sequence). CDR3 sequence reads: CASSLWRGALTDTQYF. In nucleotides, the CDR3 is TGTGCCAGCAGTTTATGGCGGGGGGCCCTCACAGATACGCAGTATTTT.

V usage is TRBV4-1 and J usage is TRBJ1-5, with 8 bases lining up with TRBD1. J was trimmed by 4 bases and V by 1 base; bases with no gene match: 6. CDR3 size: 16 residues. CDR1 and CDR2 from the germline V gene are MGHRA and YSYEKL. The CDR3, as DNA: TGCGCCAGCAGCCAAGGGGATAGGACAGGGAATCAGCCCCAGCATTTT. Translation gives CASSQGDRTGNQPQHF.

This clone was recorded only once. This rearrangement joins TRBV6-5 to TRBJ2-1; 9 nucleotides match TRBD1. The CDR3 loop spans 15 amino acids. The germline V gene has CDR1 MNHEY and CDR2 SVGAGI. With 7 bases clipped from V and 2 bases from J, the junction kept 6 bases outside the gene matches. The CDR3 loop reads CASIPGQGPYNEQFF. For the CDR3, the DNA is TGTGCCAGCATACCGGGACAGGGCCCCTACAATGAGCAGTTCTTC.

The J gene is TRBJ1-2, the V gene TRBV5-8; the match to TRBD1 covers 10 bases. CDR1 and CDR2 (germline): SGHTS, YDEGEE. This CDR3 is built from 12 residues. Trimming took 0 bases from V and 12 from J; bases not matched to a gene: 2. The CDR3 sequence is CASSLGQGAHTF. The CDR3, as DNA: TGTGCCAGCAGCTTGGGACAGGGGGCCCACACCTTC.

In this sample, this clone turned up many times. CDR3 nucleotide sequence: TGCAGCGTTACCACAGGTGCCGCGGGGGAGCAGTACGTC. It specifies CSVTTGAAGEQYV. The chain is built from TRBV29-1 and TRBJ2-7, with a tentative D call TRBD2 (6 bases). Germline-derived CDR1 and CDR2 are SQVTM and ANQGSEA. CDR3 length: 13 amino acids. V gave up 5 bases and J gave up 7 bases, with 18 bases separating them.

About this clone itself: Other nucleotide sequences from this sample produce the same CDR3. The genes are TRBV19 and TRBJ1-5, with 7 bases identical to TRBD1. The V segment lost 6 bases and the J segment 4 bases; nucleotides outside the gene matches: 3. CDR3 length: 13 amino acids. The V gene's germline CDR1 is LNHDA and CDR2 SQIVND (reference sequence). CDR3 loop: CASRDRINQPQHF. As DNA, the CDR3 is TGTGCCAGTAGGGACAGGATAAATCAGCCCCAGCATTTT.

The rearrangement joins TRBV7-9 to TRBJ1-1, with TRBD1 matching 12 bases. Germline loops: CDR1 SEHNR, CDR2 FQNEAQ (reference sequence). Losses at the gene ends were 7 bases for V and 0 bases for J; bases not matched to a gene: 15. This CDR3 has 19 residues. For the CDR3, the DNA is TGTGCCAGCACCTTGGGACAGGGGGCGGGCCGCCTCCTGAACACTGAAGCTTTCTTT. It yields the protein CASTLGQGAGRLLNTEAFF.

The chain is built from TRBV18 and TRBJ2-7, with 9 bases matching TRBD1. Germline CDR1 reads KGHSH; CDR2 reads LQKENI. Trimming at V came to 1 base and at J to 2 bases, leaving 3 bases not matched to a gene. This CDR3 has 15 residues. The CDR3 DNA follows: TGTGCCAGCTCACCACGGGACAGGGCCACCTACGAGCAGTACGTC. This translates into CASSPRDRATYEQYV.

The chain is built from TRBV5-4 and TRBJ2-7; D might be TRBD1 (5 bases). CDR1 and CDR2 (germline): SGHNT, YYREEE (reference sequence). This CDR3 has 14 amino acids. Trimming cost V 0 bases and J 1 base, with 8 bases left between them. The CDR3 sequence is CASSLDRFSYEQYF. CDR3 DNA sequence: TGTGCCAGCAGCTTGGACAGGTTTTCCTACGAGCAGTACTTC.

The chain employs TRBV11-3 and TRBJ2-1; a weak D match, TRBD2 (6 bases). Germline lookup yields CDR1 SGHNT and CDR2 YENEEA. CDR3 length: 15 amino acids. The ends were cut back, 4 bases at V and 7 bases at J, with 17 bases in the middle. The CDR3 here is CASSSAGTWGNEQFF. CDR3 in DNA: TGTGCCAGCAGCTCCGCGGGGACCTGGGGAAATGAGCAGTTCTTC.